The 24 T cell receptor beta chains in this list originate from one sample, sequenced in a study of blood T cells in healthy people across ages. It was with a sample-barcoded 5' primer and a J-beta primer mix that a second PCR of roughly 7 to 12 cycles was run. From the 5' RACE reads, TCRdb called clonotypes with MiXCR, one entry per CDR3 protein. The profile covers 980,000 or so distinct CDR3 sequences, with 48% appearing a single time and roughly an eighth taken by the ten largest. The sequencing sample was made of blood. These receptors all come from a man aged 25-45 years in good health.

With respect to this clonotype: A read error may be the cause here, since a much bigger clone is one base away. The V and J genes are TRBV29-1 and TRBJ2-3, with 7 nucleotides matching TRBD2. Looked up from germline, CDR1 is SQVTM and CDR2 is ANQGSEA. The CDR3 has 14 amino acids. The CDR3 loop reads CSAGERGSTDTQCF. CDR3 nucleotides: TGCAGCGCTGGAGAGCGGGGCAGCACAGATACGCAGTGTTTT.

The CDR3 DNA reads TGTGCCAGCCCACCCCCCTGGTCCAAAAACATTCAGTACTTC. This translates into CASPPPWSKNIQYF. The J gene is TRBJ2-4, the V gene TRBV9; D gene uncertain. V shed 7 bases and J shed 2 bases, with 13 bases lying between them. CDR3 length: 14 amino acids. The germline V gene has CDR1 SGDLS and CDR2 YYNGEE.

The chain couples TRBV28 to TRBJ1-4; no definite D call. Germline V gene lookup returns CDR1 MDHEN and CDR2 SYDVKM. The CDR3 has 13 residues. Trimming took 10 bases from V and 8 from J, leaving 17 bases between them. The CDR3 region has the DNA TGTGCCACTTTGCTGGTGGGTGGGGAAAAACTGTTTTTT. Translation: CATLLVGGEKLFF. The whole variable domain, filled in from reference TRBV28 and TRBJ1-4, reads DVKVTQSSRYLVKRTGEKVFLECVQDMDHENMFWYRQDPGLGLRLIYFSYDVKMKEKGDIPEGYSVSREKKERFSLILESASTNQTSMYLCATLLVGGEKLFFGSGTQLSVL.

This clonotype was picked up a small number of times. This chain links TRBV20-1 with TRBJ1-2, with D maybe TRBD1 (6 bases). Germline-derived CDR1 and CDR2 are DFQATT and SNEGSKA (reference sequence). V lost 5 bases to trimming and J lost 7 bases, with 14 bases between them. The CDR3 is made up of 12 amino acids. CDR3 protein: CSAGRGSFGYTF. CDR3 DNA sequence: TGCAGTGCTGGCAGGGGTTCGTTTGGCTACACCTTC.

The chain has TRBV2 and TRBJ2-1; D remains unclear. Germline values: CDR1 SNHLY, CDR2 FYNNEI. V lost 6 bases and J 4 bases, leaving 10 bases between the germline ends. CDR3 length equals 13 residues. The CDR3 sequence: CASRKDGYNEQFF. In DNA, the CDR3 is TGTGCCAGCAGGAAGGACGGGTACAATGAGCAGTTCTTC.

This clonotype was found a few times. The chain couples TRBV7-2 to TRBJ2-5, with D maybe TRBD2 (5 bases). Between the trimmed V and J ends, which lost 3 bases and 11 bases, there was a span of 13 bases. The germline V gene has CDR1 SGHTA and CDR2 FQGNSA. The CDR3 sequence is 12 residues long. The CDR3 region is CASSLLEDEQYF. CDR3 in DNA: TGTGCCAGCAGCTTGTTGGAGGATGAGCAGTACTTC.

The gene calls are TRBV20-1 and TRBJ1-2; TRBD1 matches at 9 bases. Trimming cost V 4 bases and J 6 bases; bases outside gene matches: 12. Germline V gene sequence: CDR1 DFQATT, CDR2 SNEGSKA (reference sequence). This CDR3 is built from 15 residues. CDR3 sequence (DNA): TGCAGTGCTAAGGGATCTCCGGGACAGGGCGATGGCTACACCTTC. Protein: CSAKGSPGQGDGYTF.

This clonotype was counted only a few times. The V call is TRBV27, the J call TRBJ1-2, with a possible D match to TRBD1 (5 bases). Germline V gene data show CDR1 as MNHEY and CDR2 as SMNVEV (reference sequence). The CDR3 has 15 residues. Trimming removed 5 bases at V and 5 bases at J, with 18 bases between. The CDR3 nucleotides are TGTGCCAGCAGTCCAAGACCGCCTGGGGCGTATGGCTACACCTTC. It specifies CASSPRPPGAYGYTF.

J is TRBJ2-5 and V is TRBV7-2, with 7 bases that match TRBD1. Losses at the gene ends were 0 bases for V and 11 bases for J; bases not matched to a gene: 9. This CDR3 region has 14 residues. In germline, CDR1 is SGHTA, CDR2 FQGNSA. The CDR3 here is CASSLADRTSKQYF. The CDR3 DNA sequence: TGTGCCAGCAGCTTAGCGGACAGGACGTCCAAGCAGTACTTC.

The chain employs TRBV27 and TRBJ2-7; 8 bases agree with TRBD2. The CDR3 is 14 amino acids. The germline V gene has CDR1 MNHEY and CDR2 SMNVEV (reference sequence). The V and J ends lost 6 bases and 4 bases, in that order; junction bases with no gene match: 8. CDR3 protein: CASSSGGVVYEQYF. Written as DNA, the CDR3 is TGTGCCAGCAGCTCCGGGGGGGTAGTATACGAGCAGTACTTC.

Written as DNA, the CDR3 is TGTGCCAGCAGTTTACCGGGACAGATCTACGAGCAGTACTTC. It yields the protein CASSLPGQIYEQYF. This chain uses TRBV6-2 or TRBV6-3 with TRBJ2-7, with 7 bases lining up with TRBD1. Germline CDR1 and CDR2: MNHEY and SVGEGT. V was clipped by 4 bases and J by 3 bases; unmatched bases: 6. CDR3 length: 14 amino acids.

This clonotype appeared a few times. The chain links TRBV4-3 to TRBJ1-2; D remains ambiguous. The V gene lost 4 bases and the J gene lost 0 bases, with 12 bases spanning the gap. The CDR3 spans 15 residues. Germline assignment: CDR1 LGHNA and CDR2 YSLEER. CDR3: CASSPTPGANYGYTF. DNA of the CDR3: TGCGCCAGCAGCCCCACCCCAGGAGCTAACTATGGCTACACCTTC.

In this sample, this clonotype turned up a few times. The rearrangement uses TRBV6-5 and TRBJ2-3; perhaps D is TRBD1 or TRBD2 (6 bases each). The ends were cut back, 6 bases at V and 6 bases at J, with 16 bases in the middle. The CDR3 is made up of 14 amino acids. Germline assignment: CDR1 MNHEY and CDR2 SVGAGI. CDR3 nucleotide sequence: TGTGCCAGCAGACCCGGGGGCTCGTTGGATACGCAGTATTTT. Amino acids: CASRPGGSLDTQYF.

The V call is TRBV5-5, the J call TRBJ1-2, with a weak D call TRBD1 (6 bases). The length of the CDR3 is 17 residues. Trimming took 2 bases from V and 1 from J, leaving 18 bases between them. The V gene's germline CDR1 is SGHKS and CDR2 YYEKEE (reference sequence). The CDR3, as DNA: TGTGCCAGCAGCTTCCGAGGGGGGACTGTGGGTAACTATGGCTACACCTTC. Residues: CASSFRGGTVGNYGYTF.

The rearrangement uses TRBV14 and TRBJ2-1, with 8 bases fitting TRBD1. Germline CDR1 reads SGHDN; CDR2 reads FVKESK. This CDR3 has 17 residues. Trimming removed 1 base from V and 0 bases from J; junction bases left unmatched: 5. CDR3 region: CASSQGSGTGSYNEQFF. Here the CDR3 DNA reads TGTGCCAGCAGCCAAGGTTCCGGGACAGGCTCCTACAATGAGCAGTTCTTC. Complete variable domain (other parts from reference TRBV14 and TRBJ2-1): EAGVTQFPSHSVIEKGQTVTLRCDPISGHDNLYWYRRVMGKEIKFLLHFVKESKQDESGMPNNRFLAERTGGTYSTLKVQPAELEDSGVYFCASSQGSGTGSYNEQFFGPGTRLTVL.

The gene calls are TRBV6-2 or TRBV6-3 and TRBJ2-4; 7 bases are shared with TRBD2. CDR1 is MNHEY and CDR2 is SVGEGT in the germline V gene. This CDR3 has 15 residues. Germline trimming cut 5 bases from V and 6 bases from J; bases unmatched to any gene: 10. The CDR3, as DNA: TGTGCCAGCAGTGACCCGGGACCGGGGGGAAACATTCAGTACTTC. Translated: CASSDPGPGGNIQYF.

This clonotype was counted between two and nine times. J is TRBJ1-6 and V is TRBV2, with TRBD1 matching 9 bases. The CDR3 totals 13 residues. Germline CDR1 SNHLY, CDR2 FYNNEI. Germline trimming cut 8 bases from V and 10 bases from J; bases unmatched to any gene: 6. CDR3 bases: TGTGCCAGCGTAGGACAGGGGAGGTCACCCCTCCACTTT. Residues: CASVGQGRSPLHF.

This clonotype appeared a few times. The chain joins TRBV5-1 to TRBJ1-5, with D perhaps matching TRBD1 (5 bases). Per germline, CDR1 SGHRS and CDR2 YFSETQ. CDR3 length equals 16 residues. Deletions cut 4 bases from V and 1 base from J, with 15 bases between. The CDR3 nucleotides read TGCGCCAGCAGCCTTTCTCCCCGGGGGAGCAATCAGCCCCAGCATTTT. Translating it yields CASSLSPRGSNQPQHF.

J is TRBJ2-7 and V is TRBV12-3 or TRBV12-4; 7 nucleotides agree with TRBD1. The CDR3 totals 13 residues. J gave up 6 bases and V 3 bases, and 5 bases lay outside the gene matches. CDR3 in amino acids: CASSFQGVPEQYF. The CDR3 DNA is TGTGCCAGCAGTTTCCAGGGGGTCCCCGAGCAGTACTTC.

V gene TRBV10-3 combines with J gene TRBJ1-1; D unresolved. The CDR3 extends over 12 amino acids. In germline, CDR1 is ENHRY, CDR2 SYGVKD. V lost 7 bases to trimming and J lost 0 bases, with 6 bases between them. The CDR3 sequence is CAITGMNTEAFF. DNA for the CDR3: TGTGCCATCACGGGGATGAACACTGAAGCTTTCTTT.

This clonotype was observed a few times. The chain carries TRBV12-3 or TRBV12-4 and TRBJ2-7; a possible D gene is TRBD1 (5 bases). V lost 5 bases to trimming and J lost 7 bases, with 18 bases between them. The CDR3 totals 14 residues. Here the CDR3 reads CASSPYQGYGEQYF. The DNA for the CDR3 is TGTGCCAGCAGTCCCTACCAGGGCTACGGGGAGCAGTACTTC.

The CDR3 sequence is CSVAGQGNTGELFF. Here the CDR3 DNA reads TGCAGCGTGGCGGGACAGGGGAACACCGGGGAGCTGTTTTTT. V is TRBV29-1 and J is TRBJ2-2; 9 bases line up with TRBD1. The trim removed 6 bases at V and 1 base at J, leaving 3 bases unmatched. Germline V CDR1 and CDR2: SQVTM, ANQGSEA. This CDR3 contains 14 residues.

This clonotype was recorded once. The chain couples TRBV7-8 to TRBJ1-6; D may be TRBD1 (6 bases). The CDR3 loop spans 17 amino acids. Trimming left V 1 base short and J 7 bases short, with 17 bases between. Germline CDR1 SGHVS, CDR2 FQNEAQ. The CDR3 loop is CASSLGVGGRGNSPLHF. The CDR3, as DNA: TGTGCCAGCAGCTTAGGGGTCGGGGGGCGCGGGAATTCACCCCTCCACTTT.

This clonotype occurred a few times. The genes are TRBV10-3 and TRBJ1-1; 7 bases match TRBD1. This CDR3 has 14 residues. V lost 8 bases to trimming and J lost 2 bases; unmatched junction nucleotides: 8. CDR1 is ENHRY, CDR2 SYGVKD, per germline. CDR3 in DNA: TGTGCCATCGGGGGTACAGGGGCAAACACTGAAGCTTTCTTT. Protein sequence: CAIGGTGANTEAFF.